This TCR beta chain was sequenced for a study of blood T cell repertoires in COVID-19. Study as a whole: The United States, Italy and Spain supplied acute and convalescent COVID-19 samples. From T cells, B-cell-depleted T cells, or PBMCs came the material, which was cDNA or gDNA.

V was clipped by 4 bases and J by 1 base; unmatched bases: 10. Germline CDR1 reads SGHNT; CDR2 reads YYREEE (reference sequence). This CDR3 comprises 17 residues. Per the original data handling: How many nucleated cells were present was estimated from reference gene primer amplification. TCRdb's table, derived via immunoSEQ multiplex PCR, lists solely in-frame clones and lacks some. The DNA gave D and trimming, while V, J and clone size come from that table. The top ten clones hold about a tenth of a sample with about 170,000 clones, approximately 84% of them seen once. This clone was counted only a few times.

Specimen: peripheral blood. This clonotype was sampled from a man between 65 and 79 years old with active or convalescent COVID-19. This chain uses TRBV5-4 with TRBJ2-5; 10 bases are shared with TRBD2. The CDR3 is CASSPARASGGQETQYF. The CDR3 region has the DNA TGTGCCAGCAGCCCTGCGCGGGCTAGCGGGGGCCAAGAGACCCAGTACTTC.